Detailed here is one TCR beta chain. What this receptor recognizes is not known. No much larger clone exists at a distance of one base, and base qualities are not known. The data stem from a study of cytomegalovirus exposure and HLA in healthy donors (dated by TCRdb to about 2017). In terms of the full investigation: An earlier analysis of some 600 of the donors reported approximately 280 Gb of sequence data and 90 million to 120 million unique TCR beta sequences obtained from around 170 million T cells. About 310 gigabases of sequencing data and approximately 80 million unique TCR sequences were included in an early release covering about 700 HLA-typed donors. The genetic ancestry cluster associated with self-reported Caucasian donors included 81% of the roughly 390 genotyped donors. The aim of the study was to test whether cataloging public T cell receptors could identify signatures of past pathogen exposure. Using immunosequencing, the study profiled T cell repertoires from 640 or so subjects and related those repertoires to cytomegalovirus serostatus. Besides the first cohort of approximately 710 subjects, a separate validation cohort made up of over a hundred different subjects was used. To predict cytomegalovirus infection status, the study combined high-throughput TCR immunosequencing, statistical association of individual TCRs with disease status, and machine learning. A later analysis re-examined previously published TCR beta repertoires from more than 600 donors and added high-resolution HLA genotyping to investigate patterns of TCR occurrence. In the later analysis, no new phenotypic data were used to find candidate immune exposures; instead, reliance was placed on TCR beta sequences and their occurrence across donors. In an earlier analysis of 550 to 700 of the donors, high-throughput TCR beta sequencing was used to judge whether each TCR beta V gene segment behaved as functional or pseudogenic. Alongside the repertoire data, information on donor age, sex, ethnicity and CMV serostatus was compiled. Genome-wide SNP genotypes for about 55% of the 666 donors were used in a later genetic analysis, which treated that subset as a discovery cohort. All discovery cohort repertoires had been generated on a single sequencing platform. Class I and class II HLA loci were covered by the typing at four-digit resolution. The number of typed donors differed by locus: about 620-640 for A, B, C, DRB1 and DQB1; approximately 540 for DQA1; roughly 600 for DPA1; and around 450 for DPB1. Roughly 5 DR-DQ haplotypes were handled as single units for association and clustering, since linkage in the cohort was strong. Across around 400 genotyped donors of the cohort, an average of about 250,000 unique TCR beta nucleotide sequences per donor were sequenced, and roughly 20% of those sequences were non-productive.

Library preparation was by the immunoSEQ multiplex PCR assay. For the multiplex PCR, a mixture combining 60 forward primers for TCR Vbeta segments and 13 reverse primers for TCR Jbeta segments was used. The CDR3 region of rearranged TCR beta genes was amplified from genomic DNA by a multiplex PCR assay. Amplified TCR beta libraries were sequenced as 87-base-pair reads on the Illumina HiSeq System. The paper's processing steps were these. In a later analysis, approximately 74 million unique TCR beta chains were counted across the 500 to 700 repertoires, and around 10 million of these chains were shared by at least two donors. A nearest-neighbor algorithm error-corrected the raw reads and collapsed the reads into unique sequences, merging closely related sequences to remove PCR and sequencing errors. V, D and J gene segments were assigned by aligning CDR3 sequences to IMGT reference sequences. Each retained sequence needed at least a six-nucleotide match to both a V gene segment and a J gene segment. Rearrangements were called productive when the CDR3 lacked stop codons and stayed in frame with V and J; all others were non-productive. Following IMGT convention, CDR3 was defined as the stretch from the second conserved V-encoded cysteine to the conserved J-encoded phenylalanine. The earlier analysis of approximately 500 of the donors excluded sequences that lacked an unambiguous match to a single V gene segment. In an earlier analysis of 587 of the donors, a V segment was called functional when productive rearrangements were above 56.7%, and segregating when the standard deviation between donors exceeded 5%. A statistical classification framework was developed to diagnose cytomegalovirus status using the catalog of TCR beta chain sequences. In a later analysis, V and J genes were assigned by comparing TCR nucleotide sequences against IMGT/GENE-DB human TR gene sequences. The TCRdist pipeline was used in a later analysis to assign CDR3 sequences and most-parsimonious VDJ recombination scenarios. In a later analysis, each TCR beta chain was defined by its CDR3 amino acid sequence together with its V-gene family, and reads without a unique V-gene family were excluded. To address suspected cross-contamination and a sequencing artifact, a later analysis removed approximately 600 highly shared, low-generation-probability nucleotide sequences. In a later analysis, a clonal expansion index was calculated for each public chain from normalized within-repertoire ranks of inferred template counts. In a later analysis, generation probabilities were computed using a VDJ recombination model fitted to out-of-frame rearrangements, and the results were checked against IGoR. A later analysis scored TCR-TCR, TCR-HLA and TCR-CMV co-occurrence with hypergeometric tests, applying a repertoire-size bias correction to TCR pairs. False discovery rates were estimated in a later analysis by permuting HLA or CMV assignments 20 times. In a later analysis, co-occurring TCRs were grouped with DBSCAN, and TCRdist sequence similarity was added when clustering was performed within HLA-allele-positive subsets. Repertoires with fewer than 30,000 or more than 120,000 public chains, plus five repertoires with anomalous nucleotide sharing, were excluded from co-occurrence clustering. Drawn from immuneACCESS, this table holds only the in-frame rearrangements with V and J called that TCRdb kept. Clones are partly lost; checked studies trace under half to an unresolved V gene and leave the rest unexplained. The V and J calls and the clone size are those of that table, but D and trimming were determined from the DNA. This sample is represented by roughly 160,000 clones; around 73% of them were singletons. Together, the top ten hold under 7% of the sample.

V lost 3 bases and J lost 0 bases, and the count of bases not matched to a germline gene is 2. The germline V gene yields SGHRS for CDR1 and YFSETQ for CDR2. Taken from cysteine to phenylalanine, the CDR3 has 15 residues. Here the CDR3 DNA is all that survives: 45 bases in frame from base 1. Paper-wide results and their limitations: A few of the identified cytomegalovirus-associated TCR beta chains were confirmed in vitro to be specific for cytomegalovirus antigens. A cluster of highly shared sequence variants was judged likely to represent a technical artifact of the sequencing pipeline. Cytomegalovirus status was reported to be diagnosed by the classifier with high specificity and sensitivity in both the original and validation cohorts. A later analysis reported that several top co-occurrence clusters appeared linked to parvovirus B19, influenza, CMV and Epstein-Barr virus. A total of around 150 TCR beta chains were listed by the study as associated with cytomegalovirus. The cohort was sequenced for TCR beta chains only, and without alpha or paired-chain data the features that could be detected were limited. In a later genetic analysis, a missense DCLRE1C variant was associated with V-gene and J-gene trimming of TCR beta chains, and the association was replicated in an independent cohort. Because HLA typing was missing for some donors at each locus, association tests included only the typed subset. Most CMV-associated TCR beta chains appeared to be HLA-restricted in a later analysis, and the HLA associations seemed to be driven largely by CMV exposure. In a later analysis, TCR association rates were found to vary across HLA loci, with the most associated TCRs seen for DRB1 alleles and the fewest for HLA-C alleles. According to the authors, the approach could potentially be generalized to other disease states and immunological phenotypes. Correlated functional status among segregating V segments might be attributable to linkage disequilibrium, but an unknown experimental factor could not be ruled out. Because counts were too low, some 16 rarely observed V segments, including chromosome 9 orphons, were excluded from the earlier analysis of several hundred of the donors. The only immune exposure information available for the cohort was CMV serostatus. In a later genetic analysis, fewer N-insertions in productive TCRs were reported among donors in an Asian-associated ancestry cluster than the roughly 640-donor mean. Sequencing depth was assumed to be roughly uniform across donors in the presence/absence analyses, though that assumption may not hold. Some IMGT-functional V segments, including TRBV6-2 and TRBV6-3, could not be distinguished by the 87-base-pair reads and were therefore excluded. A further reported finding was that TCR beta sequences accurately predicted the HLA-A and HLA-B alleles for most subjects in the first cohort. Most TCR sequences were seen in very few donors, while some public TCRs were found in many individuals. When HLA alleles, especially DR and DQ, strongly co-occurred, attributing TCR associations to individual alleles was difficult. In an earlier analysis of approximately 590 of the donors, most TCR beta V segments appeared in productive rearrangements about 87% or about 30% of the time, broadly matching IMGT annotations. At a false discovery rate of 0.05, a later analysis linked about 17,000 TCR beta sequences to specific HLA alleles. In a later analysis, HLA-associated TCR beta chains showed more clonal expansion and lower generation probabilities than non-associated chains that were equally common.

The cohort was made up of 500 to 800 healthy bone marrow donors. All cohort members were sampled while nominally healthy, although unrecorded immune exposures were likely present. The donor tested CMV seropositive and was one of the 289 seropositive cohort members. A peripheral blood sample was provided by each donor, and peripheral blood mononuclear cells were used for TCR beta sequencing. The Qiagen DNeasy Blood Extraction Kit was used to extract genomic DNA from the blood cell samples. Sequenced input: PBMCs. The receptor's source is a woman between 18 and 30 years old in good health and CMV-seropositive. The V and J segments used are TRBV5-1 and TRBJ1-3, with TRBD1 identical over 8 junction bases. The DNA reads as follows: TGCGCCAGCAGCTCGGGGACAGGCTCTGGAAACACCATATATTTT. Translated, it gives CASSSGTGSGNTIYF.